The next 20 T cell receptor beta chains were all read from a single sample in a study of T-cell reconstitution after alpha-beta-depleted transplantation in children. Construction of the TCRbeta library involved unique molecular identifiers. TCRdb analysed the PCR reads with MiXCR anew, one entry per CDR3 protein. This table has about 70,000 distinct CDR3 sequences, around 9.9% appearing once. The sequences come from PBMCs, collected before TCRalphabeta/CD19-depleted stem cell transplant. The origin of the receptors is a boy between 10 and 17 years old with acute myeloid leukemia, due to receive a stem cell transplant.

This clonotype was recorded at least ten times. The gene calls are TRBV7-2 and TRBJ1-5, with TRBD1 identical over 8 bases. CDR3 length equals 15 residues. Germline assignment: CDR1 SGHTA and CDR2 FQGNSA. The ends lost 5 bases at V and 3 bases at J; junction bases unmatched: 6. The CDR3 coding sequence is TGTGCCAGCAGCGCCAGGGGGCTTGACAATCAGCCCCAGCATTTT. This gives the protein CASSARGLDNQPQHF.

This clonotype showed up many times. The chain carries TRBV5-1 and TRBJ2-1, with D possibly matching TRBD2 (7 bases). Per germline, CDR1 SGHRS and CDR2 YFSETQ. V was pared by 6 bases and J by 5 bases, with 21 bases between. The CDR3 spans 16 residues. The CDR3, as DNA: TGCGCCAGCACTGCCTTAGGGGGGGGCACCAACAATGAGCAGTTCTTC. Its protein product is CASTALGGGTNNEQFF.

This clonotype has ten or more counts. The genes are TRBV12-3 or TRBV12-4 and TRBJ1-1, with no clear D. CDR3 length: 13 residues. The ends were cut back, 3 bases at V and 3 bases at J, with 8 bases in the middle. CDR3 nucleotides: TGTGCCAGCAGTTTCGGGCGGTACACTGAAGCTTTCTTT. Its protein is CASSFGRYTEAFF.

This clonotype was seen many times. The genes are TRBV20-1 and TRBJ2-5, with TRBD2 matching over 11 bases. Germline-derived CDR1 and CDR2 are DFQATT and SNEGSKA (reference sequence). The CDR3 length is 16 residues. V lost 0 bases to trimming and J lost 2 bases; unmatched junction nucleotides: 5. The CDR3 protein is CSARDYSGRAQETQYF. The DNA of the CDR3 is TGCAGTGCTAGAGATTATAGCGGGAGGGCTCAAGAGACCCAGTACTTC.

A word on this clonotype: This may be a read error, as it is one base from a much larger clone. The V gene is TRBV29-1, the J gene TRBJ1-1; D remains ambiguous. CDR1 is SQVTM and CDR2 is ANQGSEA in the germline V gene. CDR3 length: 11 residues. CDR3 in amino acids: CIVRRNTEAFF. The CDR3 coding sequence is TGCATCGTACGAAGGAACACTGAAGCTTTCTTT.

This clonotype was observed many times. The chain links TRBV3-1 to TRBJ1-4, with TRBD1 matching over 11 bases. J gave up 7 bases and V 4 bases, and 2 bases lay outside the gene matches. The germline V gene encodes CDR1 LGHDT and CDR2 YNNKEL (reference sequence). The CDR3 is made up of 14 amino acids. CDR3 sequence reads: CASSRDRGFEKLFF. The CDR3 DNA is TGTGCCAGCAGCCGGGACAGGGGGTTTGAAAAACTGTTTTTT.

This clonotype was picked up many times. This chain's CDR3 is CASSLEPPGTPTYEQYV. CDR3 coding DNA: TGCGCCAGCAGCTTGGAGCCGCCCGGTACCCCCACCTACGAGCAGTACGTC. The chain uses TRBV5-1 and TRBJ2-7; no clear D. The germline V gene has CDR1 SGHRS and CDR2 YFSETQ. This CDR3 spans 17 amino acids. V shed 0 bases and J shed 2 bases, with 18 bases lying between them.

The rearrangement joins TRBV7-9 to TRBJ2-3, with 11 nucleotides matching TRBD2. Germline V gene data show CDR1 as SEHNR and CDR2 as FQNEAQ (reference sequence). V lost 5 bases to trimming and J lost 1 base; unmatched junction nucleotides: 2. The CDR3 has 15 residues. The CDR3 DNA is TGTGCCAGCAGCGGGGGACTAGCGGGCACAGATACGCAGTATTTT. Encoded protein: CASSGGLAGTDTQYF.

This clonotype was observed at least ten times. The chain uses TRBV5-1 and TRBJ2-3, with D hard to call. The germline V gene has CDR1 SGHRS and CDR2 YFSETQ. The CDR3 covers 15 residues. Trimming stripped 0 bases from V and 0 bases from J, with 8 bases between. CDR3: CASSLGMGSTDTQYF. For the CDR3, the DNA is TGCGCCAGCAGCTTGGGAATGGGTAGCACAGATACGCAGTATTTT.

This clonotype came up many times. J is TRBJ1-6 and V is TRBV7-2; 9 bases match TRBD1. The CDR3 is made up of 15 amino acids. With 3 bases clipped from V and 9 bases from J, the junction kept 6 bases outside the gene matches. Germline lookup yields CDR1 SGHTA and CDR2 FQGNSA. CDR3 sequence reads: CASSLGQGVGSPLHF. As DNA, the CDR3 is TGTGCCAGCAGCTTGGGACAGGGTGTCGGTTCACCCCTCCACTTT.

As to this clonotype: This clone may be a read error of a much larger clone one base away. CDR3 nucleotide sequence: TGCAGTGCTAGAGAAGGTTTGACCCGGGGGCAGTTCTTC. Translation: CSAREGLTRGQFF. The J gene is TRBJ2-1, the V gene TRBV20-1, with D perhaps TRBD2 (5 bases). Germline V lookup: CDR1 DFQATT, CDR2 SNEGSKA (reference sequence). The CDR3 has 13 amino acids. V was clipped by 0 bases and J by 12 bases, with 15 bases between them.

Points on this clonotype: This may be a read error: a much more frequent sequence differs by one nucleotide. The genes are TRBV7-9 and TRBJ2-7; D gene ambiguous. The CDR3 covers 11 residues. Germline CDR1 and CDR2: SEHNR and FQNEAQ (reference sequence). DNA of the CDR3: TGTGACAGCAGAAGCACCTACGAGCAGTACTTC. Protein: CDSRSTYEQYF.

The sample holds many counts of this clonotype. The V call is TRBV6-5, the J call TRBJ2-1; D gene uncertain. Germline assignment: CDR1 MNHEY and CDR2 SVGAGI. This CDR3 contains 13 residues. V lost 6 bases and J 4 bases, leaving 10 bases between the germline ends. This chain's CDR3 is CASSVWGYNEQFF. CDR3 in DNA: TGTGCCAGCAGCGTGTGGGGTTACAATGAGCAGTTCTTC.

This clonotype was seen repeatedly, ten times or more. V and J are TRBV29-1 and TRBJ1-3; 7 bases map to TRBD1. The CDR3 has 14 residues. From germline, CDR1 is SQVTM and CDR2 ANQGSEA. The junction had 4 bases not matched to a gene; V was cut back by 1 base and J by 4 bases. The chain's CDR3 is CSVEGQGSGNTIYF. CDR3 DNA sequence: TGCAGCGTTGAAGGACAGGGCTCCGGAAACACCATATATTTT.

This clonotype was counted many times. The J gene is TRBJ2-1, the V gene TRBV4-3; 10 bases line up with TRBD1. The CDR3 runs 14 residues. V lost 4 bases to trimming and J lost 8 bases; unmatched junction nucleotides: 5. CDR1 is LGHNA and CDR2 is YSLEER in the germline V gene. The chain's CDR3 is CASSRGTGEDEQFF. CDR3 nucleotide sequence: TGCGCCAGCAGCCGTGGGACAGGGGAAGATGAGCAGTTCTTC.

This clonotype has a count of ten or more. The rearrangement joins TRBV20-1 to TRBJ2-1; D might be TRBD1 (6 bases). Trimming left V 2 bases short and J 10 bases short, with 9 bases between. Germline lookup yields CDR1 DFQATT and CDR2 SNEGSKA (reference sequence). The CDR3 length is 11 residues. The chain's CDR3 is CSARPGVEQFF. As DNA, the CDR3 is TGCAGTGCTAGACCAGGGGTAGAGCAGTTCTTC.

This clonotype came up many times. The rearrangement uses TRBV7-8 and TRBJ1-2; D is undetermined. This CDR3 spans 13 amino acids. With 3 bases removed from V and 0 bases from J, the gap between germline ends came to 5 bases. Germline lookup yields CDR1 SGHVS and CDR2 FQNEAQ. The CDR3: CASSLGANYGYTF. The CDR3 nucleotides are TGTGCCAGCAGCTTGGGCGCTAACTATGGCTACACCTTC.

The J gene is TRBJ1-2, the V gene TRBV4-1; 9 positions agree with TRBD1. The CDR3 consists of 15 residues. The germline V gene has CDR1 MGHRA and CDR2 YSYEKL. Unmatched junction bases numbered 9, after V lost 4 bases and J lost 6 bases. The chain's CDR3 is CASSRIRDRDDGYTF. The CDR3 DNA follows: TGCGCCAGCAGCCGGATCCGGGACAGGGACGATGGCTACACCTTC.

Many counts were recorded for this clonotype. This chain uses TRBV28 with TRBJ2-7, with D maybe TRBD1 (6 bases). The CDR3 extends over 14 amino acids. V lost 7 bases to trimming and J lost 2 bases, with 15 bases between them. CDR1 is MDHEN and CDR2 is SYDVKM in the germline V gene. In DNA form, the CDR3 reads TGTGCCAGCACCACGACAGGAGCCACCTACGAGCAGTACTTC. It translates to CASTTTGATYEQYF.

J is TRBJ1-1 and V is TRBV20-1, with D unclear. The CDR3 covers 13 residues. The V end lost 3 bases, the J end lost 4 bases, and 12 bases lay between the germline ends. Germline V gene lookup returns CDR1 DFQATT and CDR2 SNEGSKA (reference sequence). The CDR3 sequence: CSASSEAATEAFF. For the CDR3, the DNA is TGCAGTGCTAGTTCAGAGGCGGCCACTGAAGCTTTCTTT.